Reported below is one T cell receptor (beta chain). The target antigen is unknown. Distinct nucleotide sequences in the sample also encode this CDR3. The CDR3 spans 14 residues. Trimming cost V 0 bases and J 5 bases, with 9 bases left between them. Germline V CDR1 and CDR2: SGDLS, YYNGEE. The data were taken from a study of glioma-infiltrating T cells after dendritic cell vaccination. Time point given: after dendritic cell vaccination, including at tumor progression/relapse. TCRB CDR3 was amplified from 2 ug genomic DNA or less. Measured with immunoSEQ multiplex PCR; TCRdb has only the in-frame clones, and not every one. The repertoire holds about 65,000 clones, about nine tenths seen once, with about 9.9% in the top ten. Notes on the study in general: Complete blood and tumor specimen sets were limited to few patients.

This clonotype originated in a human donor with glioblastoma. Sequences were derived from blood, sampled after dendritic cell vaccination. The V and J genes are TRBV9 and TRBJ1-5; maybe TRBD1 (6 bases). The CDR3: CASSVEGGYQPQHF. Here the CDR3 DNA reads TGTGCCAGCAGCGTAGAAGGGGGTTATCAGCCCCAGCATTTT.